Following are 21 T cell receptor beta chains from one sample sequenced in a study of blood T cell repertoires in COVID-19. The method was immunoSEQ multiplex PCR; TCRdb's version includes in-frame clones alone and lacks a portion of them. The sample holds 68,000 or so clones; about 82% are singletons and the top ten take about two fifths. Sequences were obtained from peripheral blood. The receptors originated from a human donor in a cohort sampled during active COVID-19.

The chain employs TRBV28 and TRBJ1-2; D gene uncertain. The germline gives CDR1 MDHEN, CDR2 SYDVKM. This CDR3 comprises 13 residues. Trimming pared 4 bases from V and 3 bases from J, leaving 9 bases between. The CDR3 nucleotides are TGTGCCAGCAGTTCCCTCGTGTACTATGGCTACACCTTC. Translation: CASSSLVYYGYTF.

This clone was found a few times. The chain carries TRBV7-9 and TRBJ1-2; D might be TRBD1 (5 bases). CDR1 and CDR2 (germline): SEHNR, FQNEAQ (reference sequence). CDR3 length: 13 amino acids. V lost 3 bases, J lost 8 bases, and 13 bases lay in between. The CDR3 nucleotides read TGTGCCAGCAGCTTGGAGGGACCTATCGGCTACACCTTC. Translation: CASSLEGPIGYTF.

The CDR3 region has the DNA TGTGCCAGCAGACAGGGAAGCTCTGGAAACACCATATATTTT. It codes for CASRQGSSGNTIYF. This chain connects TRBV4-2 to TRBJ1-3; weak D call: TRBD1 (6 bases). CDR3 length equals 14 residues. Germline V gene lookup returns CDR1 LGHNA and CDR2 YNFKEQ. Trimming pared 6 bases from V and 0 bases from J, leaving 9 bases between.

This clone was detected only once. The CDR3, as DNA: TGCGCCAGCAGCTTCGTGGCGGAAGATAATTCACCCCTCCACTTT. Encoded protein: CASSFVAEDNSPLHF. The genes are TRBV5-1 and TRBJ1-6; D unclear. Germline CDR1 SGHRS, CDR2 YFSETQ. The CDR3 sequence is 15 residues long. With 2 bases removed from V and 5 bases from J, the gap between germline ends came to 11 bases. The whole variable domain, filled in from reference TRBV5-1 and TRBJ1-6, reads KAGVTQTPRYLIKTRGQQVTLSCSPISGHRSVSWYQQTPGQGLQFLFEYFSETQRNKGNFPGRFSGRQFSNSRSEMNVSTLELGDSALYLCASSFVAEDNSPLHFGNGTRLTVT.

The chain uses TRBV30 and TRBJ2-5; 15 nucleotides match TRBD2. CDR1 and CDR2 (germline): GTSNPN, SVGIG (reference sequence). This CDR3 comprises 19 residues. After removal of 1 base from V and 5 bases from J, the junction contained 14 bases not matched to a gene. The CDR3 coding sequence is TGTGCCTGGAGTGACCCGGGACTAGCGGGGGGTCCAGCGGTGGAGACCCAGTACTTC. Translating gives CAWSDPGLAGGPAVETQYF.

This chain joins TRBV28 and TRBJ2-2, with 12 nucleotides matching TRBD1. CDR1 is MDHEN, CDR2 SYDVKM, per germline. There are 17 residues in the CDR3. V lost 5 bases, J lost 3 bases, and 7 bases stayed unmatched. CDR3 in DNA: TGTGCCAGCAGTGGCCTCGGGACAGGGGGCCACACCGGGGAGCTGTTTTTT. Amino acid sequence: CASSGLGTGGHTGELFF.

This chain links TRBV4-1 with TRBJ2-5, with 9 positions matching TRBD1. The V segment lost 2 bases and the J segment 1 base; nucleotides outside the gene matches: 5. Germline CDR1 reads MGHRA; CDR2 reads YSYEKL. The CDR3 totals 16 residues. The CDR3 DNA is TGCGCCAGCAGCCAAACGGGACAGGGCGTCCAAGAGACCCAGTACTTC. Translation gives CASSQTGQGVQETQYF.

This rearrangement joins TRBV2 to TRBJ1-5, with D tentatively TRBD1 (5 bases). This CDR3 contains 14 residues. V was clipped by 5 bases and J by 1 base, with 9 bases between them. CDR1 is SNHLY and CDR2 is FYNNEI in the germline V gene. CDR3 amino acids: CASSWGDSNQPQHF. DNA for the CDR3: TGTGCCAGCAGTTGGGGCGACAGCAATCAGCCCCAGCATTTT.

The V call is TRBV28, the J call TRBJ1-6; D ambiguous. The CDR3 is 14 residues long. In germline, CDR1 is MDHEN, CDR2 SYDVKM. Trimming took off 4 bases at V and 10 bases at J, with 14 bases between the two ends. This chain's CDR3 is CASSSVVGRSPLHF. The CDR3 DNA reads TGTGCCAGCAGTTCTGTCGTGGGGAGATCACCCCTCCACTTT.

V and J are TRBV24-1 and TRBJ2-1; 8 bases map to TRBD2. Per germline, CDR1 KGHDR and CDR2 SFDVKD. V lost 9 bases and J lost 2; bases outside the gene matches: 8. This CDR3 is 15 amino acids long. The CDR3 reads CATSPGRGPYNEQFF. CDR3 sequence (DNA): TGTGCCACCTCCCCCGGGAGGGGCCCCTACAATGAGCAGTTCTTC.

J is TRBJ2-7 and V is TRBV25-1; TRBD2 matches at 7 bases. CDR1 and CDR2 (germline): MGHDK, SYGVNS. The junction had 7 bases not matched to a gene; V was cut back by 3 bases and J by 5 bases. The CDR3 extends over 14 amino acids. In DNA, the CDR3 is TGTGCCAGCAGTGATTTTAGGGACTACAACGAGCAGTACTTC. It yields the protein CASSDFRDYNEQYF.

This clone was detected only a few times. The gene calls are TRBV9 and TRBJ2-7; D not certain. The CDR3 extends over 13 amino acids. Trimming took off 0 bases at V and 4 bases at J, with 8 bases between the two ends. CDR1 is SGDLS and CDR2 is YYNGEE in the germline V gene. The DNA for the CDR3 is TGTGCCAGCAGCGTAGATCCGGGTTACGAGCAGTACTTC. Translating it yields CASSVDPGYEQYF. Combining the CDR3 with reference TRBV9 and TRBJ2-7 gives the whole variable domain DSGVTQTPKHLITATGQRVTLRCSPRSGDLSVYWYQQSLDQGLQFLIQYYNGEERAKGNILERFSAQQFPDLHSELNLSSLELGDSALYFCASSVDPGYEQYFGPGTRLTVT.

This chain links TRBV7-9 with TRBJ1-4, with D perhaps TRBD1 (6 bases). Germline V lookup: CDR1 SEHNR, CDR2 FQNEAQ (reference sequence). This CDR3 is 15 amino acids long. V was cut by 5 bases and J by 3 bases, with 13 bases left in between. CDR3 bases: TGTGCCAGCAGCCCAGGGGACCTACCTAATGAAAAACTGTTTTTT. Translating it yields CASSPGDLPNEKLFF. Supplemented by reference TRBV7-9 and TRBJ1-4, the full variable domain reads DTGVSQNPRHKITKRGQNVTFRCDPISEHNRLYWYRQTLGQGPEFLTYFQNEAQLEKSRLLSDRFSAERPKGSFSTLEIQRTEQGDSAMYLCASSPGDLPNEKLFFGSGTQLSVL.

The chain links TRBV7-2 to TRBJ2-1; 9 bases match TRBD2. Looked up from germline, CDR1 is SGHTA and CDR2 is FQGNSA. Losses at the gene ends were 3 bases for V and 8 bases for J; bases not matched to a gene: 2. The CDR3 loop spans 13 amino acids. CDR3 residues: CASSFQRGDEQFF. In DNA, the CDR3 is TGTGCCAGCAGCTTCCAGCGGGGGGATGAGCAGTTCTTC.

The CDR3 nucleotides read TGTGCCAGCAGCCCCGGACAGCCAGTTGGCTACACCTTC. This gives the protein CASSPGQPVGYTF. The chain has TRBV7-9 and TRBJ1-2, with D perhaps TRBD1 (6 bases). This CDR3 is built from 13 residues. The V and J ends lost 5 bases and 7 bases respectively, with 14 bases between them. The germline CDR1 and CDR2 sequences are SEHNR and FQNEAQ (reference sequence).

This chain uses TRBV6-5 with TRBJ1-2; the match to TRBD1 covers 8 bases. V gave up 6 bases and J gave up 1 base; unmatched junction bases: 1. The CDR3 has 13 residues. In germline, CDR1 is MNHEY, CDR2 SVGAGI. The CDR3 loop is CASRDRDNYGYTF. In DNA form, the CDR3 reads TGTGCCAGCAGGGACAGGGATAACTATGGCTACACCTTC.

The J gene is TRBJ2-6, the V gene TRBV27, with 9 bases matching TRBD1. There are 18 residues in the CDR3. J was trimmed by 1 base and V by 5 bases; bases with no gene match: 9. Germline V lookup: CDR1 MNHEY, CDR2 SMNVEV (reference sequence). The CDR3 region is CASSLPPGQGSGANVLTF. The DNA of the CDR3 is TGTGCCAGCAGTCTCCCGCCGGGACAGGGATCTGGGGCCAACGTCCTGACTTTC.

The rearrangement uses TRBV2 and TRBJ2-2; 7 bases agree with TRBD1. This CDR3 spans 15 amino acids. Germline V CDR1 and CDR2: SNHLY, FYNNEI. The J segment lost 0 bases and the V segment lost 6 bases, leaving 4 bases of the junction unmatched. The DNA for the CDR3 is TGTGCCAGCAGACCCGACAGGGCGAACACCGGGGAGCTGTTTTTT. This encodes CASRPDRANTGELFF. Complete variable domain (other parts from reference TRBV2 and TRBJ2-2): EPEVTQTPSHQVTQMGQEVILRCVPISNHLYFYWYRQILGQKVEFLVSFYNNEISEKSEIFDDQFSVERPDGSNFTLKIRSTKLEDSAMYFCASRPDRANTGELFFGEGSRLTVL.

The J gene is TRBJ1-6, the V gene TRBV5-4; D call uncertain. The CDR3 spans 15 residues. Trimming pared 0 bases from V and 7 bases from J, leaving 11 bases between. From germline, CDR1 is SGHNT and CDR2 YYREEE (reference sequence). The CDR3 is CASSLGEVQNSPLHF. The CDR3 coding sequence is TGTGCCAGCAGCTTGGGGGAGGTACAGAATTCACCCCTCCACTTT.

This chain links TRBV6-5 with TRBJ2-3, with 8 bases fitting TRBD1. This CDR3 has 15 amino acids. J was trimmed by 2 bases and V by 5 bases; bases with no gene match: 6. Germline values: CDR1 MNHEY, CDR2 SVGAGI. Here the CDR3 DNA reads TGTGCCAGCAGTACGAGACAGGGGTTCACAGATACGCAGTATTTT. As protein: CASSTRQGFTDTQYF.

The rearrangement uses TRBV27 and TRBJ1-2, with 11 bases identical to TRBD1. The J segment lost 3 bases and the V segment lost 6 bases, leaving 9 bases of the junction unmatched. The CDR3 runs 16 residues. Germline CDR1 reads MNHEY; CDR2 reads SMNVEV (reference sequence). Here the CDR3 reads CASRARTGGADYGYTF. The CDR3 bases are TGTGCCAGCAGAGCCCGGACAGGGGGCGCTGACTATGGCTACACCTTC.